The rows below give T cell receptor beta chains drawn from one sample of a study of cytomegalovirus exposure and HLA in healthy donors. TCRdb keeps only in-frame clones here, not all; method: immunoSEQ multiplex PCR. The table includes about 130,000 clones, around 85% detected once. Sequencing was performed on PBMCs. The receptors shown here come from a boy aged 5 to 17 in good health and CMV-seronegative. Both conserved end residues are part of each CDR3.

>TRBJ2-2|TRBV11-2
CASSSLQGTGELFF
>TRBJ1-6|TRBV12-5
CASGGTGKKYNSPLHF
>TRBJ2-2|TRBV30
CAWSPSTSGRVTGELFF
>TRBJ1-1|TRBV9
CASSVGGETNTEAFF
>TRBJ2-5|TRBV7-2
CASSPGGPLGTQYF
>TRBJ2-5|TRBV5-4
CASSETSGGLRETQYF
>TRBJ2-2|TRBV10-3
CATNFPGELFF
>TRBJ1-3|TRBV4-1
CASSHPLAVSGNTIYF
>TRBJ2-7|TRBV5-1
CASSPVLAGEISYEQYF
>TRBJ1-6|TRBV7-2
CASSSHRGLDSPLHF
>TRBJ1-1|TRBV7-3
CASSFTGTGGTTEAFF
>TRBJ2-2|TRBV5-8
CASSPTSGSYTGELFF
>TRBJ2-5|TRBV7-2
CASSLGFQRAPQETQYF
>TRBJ2-7|TRBV4-3
CASSQDHSAGFGEQYF
>TRBJ2-7|TRBV6-5
CASSYSTMASYEQYF
>TRBJ2-3|TRBV7-3
CASSSDRVGADTQYF
>TRBJ1-2|TRBV7-8
CASSPLGGVLYGYTF
>TRBJ2-1|TRBV29-1
CSVDELAGVSNEQFF
>TRBJ2-5|TRBV11-3
CASSLGALAGGGETQYF
>TRBJ1-2|TRBV7-2
CASSLVLQAAVVSQGYTF
>TRBJ2-7|TRBV6-6
CASMGTSGVGEQYF
>TRBJ1-1|TRBV5-6
CASSLLSAGTEAFF
>TRBJ2-7|TRBV19
CASSIIGDSKYEQYF
>TRBJ2-5|TRBV7-3
CASSSSGTGGETQYF
>TRBJ2-1|TRBV6-1
CASSEVFYNEQFF
>TRBJ2-7|TRBV7-2
CASSLVSSGRTTGYEQYF
>TRBJ1-2|TRBV27
CASSRVFGQGGTSNYGYTF
>TRBJ2-3|TRBV5-5
CASSLEAGGSTDTQYF
>TRBJ2-5|TRBV4-2
CASSQDRQETQYF